These 21 T cell receptor beta chains came from one sample sequenced in a study of CD8 T cells in ankylosing spondylitis (dated by TCRdb to about 2017). Library prep was done by 5' RACE. The data were produced on an Illumina HiSeq 2500. TCRdb reworked the public reads: Q25 trimming with fastp, MiXCR clone assembly, productive beta chains retained. Duplicate CDR3 protein sequences are folded into a single record with the most common DNA and genes. The sample has about 240,000 distinct CDR3 sequences on record, around 9.2% of them singletons. The ten biggest clones cover about 6.5% of the sample. The sample consisted of blood, either unsorted or a sorted T cell fraction (not recorded which). The source is a male donor with ankylosing spondylitis or in good health (not recorded which).

There are a few counts of this clonotype. V and J are TRBV12-3 or TRBV12-4 and TRBJ2-1; TRBD1 agrees at 7 bases. The V gene end was trimmed by 3 bases and the J gene end by 8 bases; junction bases not matched to a gene: 4. There are 13 residues in the CDR3. CDR3 DNA: TGTGCCAGCAGTTTGACAGGGAACCATGAGCAGTTCTTC. Amino acids: CASSLTGNHEQFF.

This clonotype came up many times. The V gene is TRBV4-3, the J gene TRBJ2-5, with D possibly TRBD2 on 6 matching bases. CDR1 LGHNA and CDR2 YSLEER come from the germline V gene. CDR3 length equals 13 residues. V was pared by 5 bases and J by 3 bases, with 10 bases between. The CDR3 region is CASSNWEEETQYF. CDR3 sequence (DNA): TGCGCCAGCAGCAACTGGGAGGAAGAGACCCAGTACTTC.

CDR3 sequence (DNA): TGTGCCAGCAGCTCCCTAGCGGGAGGGGGTCAAGAGACCCAGTACTTC. The encoded protein is CASSSLAGGGQETQYF. The chain combines TRBV7-2 with TRBJ2-5, with TRBD2 identical over 12 bases. This CDR3 contains 16 residues. The germline gives CDR1 SGHTA, CDR2 FQGNSA. Trimming cost V 4 bases and J 2 bases; bases outside gene matches: 5.

The table lists this clonotype with many counts. The rearrangement joins TRBV4-2 to TRBJ2-1, with D possibly TRBD1 on 7 matching bases. Germline V gene lookup returns CDR1 LGHNA and CDR2 YNFKEQ. This CDR3 region has 16 residues. V lost 5 bases and J lost 2, with 16 bases in between. CDR3 coding DNA: TGTGCCAGCAGCTCTCCGACCAGGGGGGCCTACAATGAGCAGTTCTTC. This codes for CASSSPTRGAYNEQFF.

This clonotype was found many times. CDR3 nucleotides: TGTGCCAGCAGCTTACAGGACGGAATCGATGAGCAGTTCTTC. Its protein is CASSLQDGIDEQFF. The genes are TRBV7-2 and TRBJ2-1; D unresolved. Trimming cost V 2 bases and J 8 bases, with 13 bases left between them. The CDR3 extends over 14 amino acids. Germline V lookup: CDR1 SGHTA, CDR2 FQGNSA.

Only a few counts were recorded for this clonotype. The chain uses TRBV12-3 or TRBV12-4 and TRBJ1-4; a possible D gene is TRBD1 (5 bases). V lost 6 bases and J lost 0, with 17 bases in between. The CDR3 runs to 17 residues. The CDR3 DNA follows: TGTGCCAGCAGCTCGGATGTCGGAGGGGCAACTAATGAAAAACTGTTTTTT. The encoded protein is CASSSDVGGATNEKLFF.

The chain links TRBV4-2 to TRBJ2-1, with D perhaps assigned TRBD1 or TRBD2 (6 bases each). V gave up 4 bases and J gave up 7 bases, with 14 bases separating them. CDR1 is LGHNA and CDR2 is YNFKEQ in the germline V gene. The CDR3 loop spans 14 amino acids. The CDR3, as DNA: TGTGCCAGCAGCCCCGGGGGCAGGGTGAATGAGCAGTTCTTC. Translation gives CASSPGGRVNEQFF.

This chain's CDR3 is CATPEQYF. The CDR3 DNA sequence: TGTGCCACACCCGAGCAGTACTTC. The chain employs TRBV12-3 or TRBV12-4 and TRBJ2-7; D remains unclear. This CDR3 has 8 residues. The germline V and J ends were trimmed by 10 bases and 6 bases, with 4 bases remaining between them.

At least ten counts were recorded for this clonotype. The chain employs TRBV28 and TRBJ2-3, with a weak D call TRBD1 (6 bases). The CDR3 is 15 amino acids. The germline V gene encodes CDR1 MDHEN and CDR2 SYDVKM. V was shortened by 7 bases and J by 2 bases, with 16 bases between the two germline ends. The CDR3 nucleotides read TGTGCCAGCATCCCACAGGGAACGTTCACAGATACGCAGTATTTT. This sequence encodes CASIPQGTFTDTQYF.

The sample holds many counts of this clonotype. The genes are TRBV5-1 and TRBJ2-3; TRBD2 agrees at 8 bases. V was pared by 2 bases and J by 2 bases, with 4 bases of the junction left unmatched. Germline CDR1 SGHRS, CDR2 YFSETQ. There are 15 residues in the CDR3. CDR3 protein: CASSFTSGNTDTQYF. The CDR3 coding sequence is TGCGCCAGCAGCTTTACTAGCGGAAACACAGATACGCAGTATTTT.

This clonotype has ten or more counts. The chain recombines TRBV18 with TRBJ2-5, with D perhaps TRBD1 (6 bases). The germline V gene has CDR1 KGHSH and CDR2 LQKENI. V lost 6 bases and J lost 4, with 15 bases in between. This CDR3 is 14 amino acids long. The CDR3 here is CASSLDSLRETQYF. The DNA for the CDR3 is TGTGCCAGCTCCCTGGACAGCCTCCGAGAGACCCAGTACTTC.

This clonotype was seen at least ten times. The chain employs TRBV12-3 or TRBV12-4 and TRBJ1-2; the match to TRBD1 covers 7 bases. The junction had 8 bases not matched to a gene; V was cut back by 5 bases and J by 8 bases. This CDR3 comprises 13 residues. In nucleotides, the CDR3 is TGTGCCAGCAGTCGTGACAAGGGGGCAGGCTACACCTTC. Translated, it gives CASSRDKGAGYTF.

This clonotype was detected many times. The chain is built from TRBV6-2 or TRBV6-3 and TRBJ2-1, with unresolved D. Trimming cost V 9 bases and J 4 bases, with 7 bases left between them. The CDR3 consists of 11 residues. Per germline, CDR1 MNHEY and CDR2 SVGEGT. The CDR3 sequence is CASTYYNEQFF. DNA for the CDR3: TGTGCCAGTACGTATTACAATGAGCAGTTCTTC.

The gene calls are TRBV7-8 and TRBJ2-3, with D possibly TRBD1 on 6 matching bases. The CDR3 sequence is 18 residues long. V was trimmed by 4 bases and J by 1 base, leaving 21 bases between them. Per the germline V gene, CDR1 is SGHVS and CDR2 is FQNEAQ. Written as DNA, the CDR3 is TGTGCCAGCAGCTCCCGGGACATGGGAGTCAGCGGCACAGATACGCAGTATTTT. Protein: CASSSRDMGVSGTDTQYF.

The chain recombines TRBV20-1 with TRBJ1-5; no definite D call. Trimming stripped 0 bases from V and 0 bases from J, with 9 bases between. CDR3 length: 15 amino acids. Germline-derived CDR1 and CDR2 are DFQATT and SNEGSKA (reference sequence). The CDR3 DNA reads TGCAGTGCTAGAGAGGGCGGCTATAGCAATCAGCCCCAGCATTTT. Translation gives CSAREGGYSNQPQHF.

This clonotype was counted at least ten times. The chain links TRBV6-5 to TRBJ2-7; no reliable D call. Germline CDR1 MNHEY, CDR2 SVGAGI. CDR3 length equals 13 residues. V lost 4 bases, J lost 1 base, and 8 bases lay in between. The CDR3 nucleotides read TGTGCCAGCAGTTCCACACCTTCCTACGAGCAGTACTTC. Residues: CASSSTPSYEQYF.

The V call is TRBV10-3, the J call TRBJ1-3; D is uncertain. The germline V gene encodes CDR1 ENHRY and CDR2 SYGVKD. This CDR3 comprises 14 residues. The germline V and J ends were trimmed by 10 bases and 0 bases, with 13 bases remaining between them. In nucleotides, the CDR3 is TGTGCCAGTTCAGAAGGCAACTCTGGAAACACCATATATTTT. Translating gives CASSEGNSGNTIYF.

In this sample, this clonotype turned up many times. The chain carries TRBV9 and TRBJ2-3; D may be TRBD2 (7 bases). The germline CDR1 and CDR2 sequences are SGDLS and YYNGEE. The CDR3 covers 15 residues. The germline V and J ends were trimmed by 3 bases and 1 base, with 12 bases remaining between them. The DNA of the CDR3 is TGTGCCAGCAGCGGAGGGGGGGGCCGCACAGATACGCAGTATTTT. Amino acid sequence: CASSGGGGRTDTQYF.

The table lists this clonotype with many counts. The genes are TRBV7-3 and TRBJ2-1, with a possible D match to TRBD1 (6 bases). This CDR3 has 14 amino acids. Germline loops: CDR1 SGHTA, CDR2 FQGTGA. V lost 2 bases and J 6 bases, leaving 11 bases between the germline ends. In nucleotides, the CDR3 is TGTGCCAGCAGCTTACAGGGGTCCGCCAATGAGCAGTTCTTC. Translated: CASSLQGSANEQFF.

There are many counts of this clonotype. The chain is built from TRBV20-1 and TRBJ1-5; D may be TRBD1 (6 bases). V was clipped by 5 bases and J by 5 bases, with 16 bases between them. Germline loops: CDR1 DFQATT, CDR2 SNEGSKA (reference sequence). CDR3 size: 14 residues. The CDR3 nucleotides read TGCAGTGCTGGGAGAAGGGGGAGGGATCAGCCCCAGCATTTT. Translation gives CSAGRRGRDQPQHF.

This clonotype was observed at least ten times. This chain joins TRBV4-1 and TRBJ1-2; 7 nucleotides agree with TRBD1. Germline assignment: CDR1 MGHRA and CDR2 YSYEKL. The CDR3 extends over 17 amino acids. Germline trimming cut 0 bases from V and 1 base from J; bases unmatched to any gene: 8. CDR3 sequence reads: CASSQDRGQSFNYGYTF. In nucleotides, the CDR3 is TGCGCCAGCAGCCAAGATAGGGGGCAGAGTTTTAACTATGGCTACACCTTC.